Below, one T cell receptor (beta chain) is given with its context. The clone's antigen remains unknown. No much larger clone is present one base from it, and per-base qualities are unavailable. Healthy HIV-negative adults with no recently reported acute infections or vaccinations were included as donors. All donors were Caucasian adults living in Nashville, Tennessee, USA. CD4+ T cells were enriched by magnetic negative selection; naive cells were then positively selected on CD45RA, and the negative fraction formed the memory subset. Blood was obtained by leukapheresis, after which PBMCs were separated by Ficoll-Histopaque density gradient centrifugation and cryopreserved in liquid nitrogen vapor phase. Analytical flow cytometry was used to check the purity and quantity of each magnetically sorted T cell population. Each sorted fraction had its genomic DNA isolated and then quantified by UV absorbance on a Nanodrop 2000c.

CDR1 SGHAT and CDR2 FQDESV were looked up in the germline V gene (reference sequence). Including the terminal cysteine and phenylalanine, the CDR3 comprises 16 residues. The only DNA kept is the CDR3, 48 bases in frame from the first base. The junction shows trimming of 0 bases on V and 0 bases on J, plus 6 bases between the germline ends. These data belong to a study of shared clonotypes between healthy human individuals (TCRdb year 2020). General notes on the study: A couple of women and a few men aged 18 to 49 years were included in the cohort. To estimate repertoire size and how much clonotypes are shared between individuals, the study performed deep sequencing of blood TCR repertoires from a few healthy adults. Different laboratories and diverse techniques were used to prepare libraries and sequence TCR repertoires, to increase sequencing depth and limit assay-specific biases. For each donor, CD4 naive and CD4 memory were each given three plates, CD8 naive was given two plates, and CD8 memory was given one plate. Between about 0.8 and 9.5 billion PBMCs per donor were obtained by leukapheresis.

Overall study outcomes, separate from this receptor: Sampling was restricted to blood, and TCR repertoires in tissues likely differ from the TCR repertoires found in blood. Incomplete sequencing was indicated by rarefaction of sorted-subset datasets, despite the large sequencing depth. Based on pairwise subsampling, the degree of clonotype sharing among donors was expected to be affected by sequencing depth. Clonotypes shared by all four sorted-subset donors showed higher generation probabilities than non-shared clonotypes. Estimated clonotype richness was generally larger for naive than for memory subsets. Because the study included a small number of donors, the genetic and exposure-history diversity represented was limited. Roughly 5% of naive CD4, 3% to 3.5% of naive CD8, around 2.3% of memory CD4, and about 0.4% of memory CD8 clonotypes were shared across several donors.

Using the deep immunoSEQ assay, multiplex PCR amplified TCR CDR3 regions from genomic DNA. For each cell subset, the extracted genomic DNA was distributed evenly across all wells of several immunoSEQ 96-well plates, and each plate served as one replicate. Each replicate PCR for sorted subsets received about 0.2 ug genomic DNA, equal to roughly 29,000 T cell genomes. The purified libraries were quantified using a Qubit 3.0 fluorometer, sized with a Bioanalyzer 2100, and then quantified again using the KAPA Library Quantification kit. Each immunoSEQ 96-well plate was sequenced on its own single-read 150-cycle Illumina NextSeq 550 flow cell. In the paper's pipeline: The immunoSEQ output contained only junctional sequences without quality scores, so filtering could not match that applied to full-length reads. To assign V/J genes and CDR3, sequences were annotated against IMGT germline references using PyIR, a Python wrapper for IgBLAST v1.9. Reads with weak V/J assignments (E-value above 1e-6), missing CDR3, stop codons, out-of-frame junctions, or ambiguous translated residues were removed. A V3J clonotype was defined by an identical inferred V gene, J gene, and CDR3 amino acid sequence. To compute the percentage overlap between repertoires, the number of shared unique clonotypes was divided by the size of the smaller repertoire. RTK rarefaction, the Chao1 estimator, and Recon v2.1 estimates of unobserved clonotypes were used to assess repertoire richness. For all TCRbeta clonotypes obtained by the gDNA method from a few donors, generation probabilities were computed with OLGA. TCRdb's version of the immuneACCESS table is confined to in-frame rearrangements and falls short of the full clone set. An unresolved V gene accounts for under half of the shortfall where checked; the remainder is of unknown origin. V and J calls and clone size follow that table, whereas D and trimming were derived from the DNA. The sample profile shows fewer than 3 million clones; around 90% of them were found once. In total, the top ten clones hold 0.37% of the sample.

The source is a man aged 18 to 30 in good health. Some clones in this sample may be carry-over from other donors' samples. The sequence joins TRBV11-1 to TRBJ2-6, with no reliable assignment of the D segment. The sequenced sample was naive CD4+ T cells from PBMCs. Taken with the paper, the label for cell subset or site translates to: CD45RA+ positively selected. The CDR3 amino acid sequence is: CASSLAGPSGANVLTF. The DNA sequence is as follows: TGTGCCAGCAGCTTAGCGGGCCCCTCTGGGGCCAACGTCCTGACTTTC.